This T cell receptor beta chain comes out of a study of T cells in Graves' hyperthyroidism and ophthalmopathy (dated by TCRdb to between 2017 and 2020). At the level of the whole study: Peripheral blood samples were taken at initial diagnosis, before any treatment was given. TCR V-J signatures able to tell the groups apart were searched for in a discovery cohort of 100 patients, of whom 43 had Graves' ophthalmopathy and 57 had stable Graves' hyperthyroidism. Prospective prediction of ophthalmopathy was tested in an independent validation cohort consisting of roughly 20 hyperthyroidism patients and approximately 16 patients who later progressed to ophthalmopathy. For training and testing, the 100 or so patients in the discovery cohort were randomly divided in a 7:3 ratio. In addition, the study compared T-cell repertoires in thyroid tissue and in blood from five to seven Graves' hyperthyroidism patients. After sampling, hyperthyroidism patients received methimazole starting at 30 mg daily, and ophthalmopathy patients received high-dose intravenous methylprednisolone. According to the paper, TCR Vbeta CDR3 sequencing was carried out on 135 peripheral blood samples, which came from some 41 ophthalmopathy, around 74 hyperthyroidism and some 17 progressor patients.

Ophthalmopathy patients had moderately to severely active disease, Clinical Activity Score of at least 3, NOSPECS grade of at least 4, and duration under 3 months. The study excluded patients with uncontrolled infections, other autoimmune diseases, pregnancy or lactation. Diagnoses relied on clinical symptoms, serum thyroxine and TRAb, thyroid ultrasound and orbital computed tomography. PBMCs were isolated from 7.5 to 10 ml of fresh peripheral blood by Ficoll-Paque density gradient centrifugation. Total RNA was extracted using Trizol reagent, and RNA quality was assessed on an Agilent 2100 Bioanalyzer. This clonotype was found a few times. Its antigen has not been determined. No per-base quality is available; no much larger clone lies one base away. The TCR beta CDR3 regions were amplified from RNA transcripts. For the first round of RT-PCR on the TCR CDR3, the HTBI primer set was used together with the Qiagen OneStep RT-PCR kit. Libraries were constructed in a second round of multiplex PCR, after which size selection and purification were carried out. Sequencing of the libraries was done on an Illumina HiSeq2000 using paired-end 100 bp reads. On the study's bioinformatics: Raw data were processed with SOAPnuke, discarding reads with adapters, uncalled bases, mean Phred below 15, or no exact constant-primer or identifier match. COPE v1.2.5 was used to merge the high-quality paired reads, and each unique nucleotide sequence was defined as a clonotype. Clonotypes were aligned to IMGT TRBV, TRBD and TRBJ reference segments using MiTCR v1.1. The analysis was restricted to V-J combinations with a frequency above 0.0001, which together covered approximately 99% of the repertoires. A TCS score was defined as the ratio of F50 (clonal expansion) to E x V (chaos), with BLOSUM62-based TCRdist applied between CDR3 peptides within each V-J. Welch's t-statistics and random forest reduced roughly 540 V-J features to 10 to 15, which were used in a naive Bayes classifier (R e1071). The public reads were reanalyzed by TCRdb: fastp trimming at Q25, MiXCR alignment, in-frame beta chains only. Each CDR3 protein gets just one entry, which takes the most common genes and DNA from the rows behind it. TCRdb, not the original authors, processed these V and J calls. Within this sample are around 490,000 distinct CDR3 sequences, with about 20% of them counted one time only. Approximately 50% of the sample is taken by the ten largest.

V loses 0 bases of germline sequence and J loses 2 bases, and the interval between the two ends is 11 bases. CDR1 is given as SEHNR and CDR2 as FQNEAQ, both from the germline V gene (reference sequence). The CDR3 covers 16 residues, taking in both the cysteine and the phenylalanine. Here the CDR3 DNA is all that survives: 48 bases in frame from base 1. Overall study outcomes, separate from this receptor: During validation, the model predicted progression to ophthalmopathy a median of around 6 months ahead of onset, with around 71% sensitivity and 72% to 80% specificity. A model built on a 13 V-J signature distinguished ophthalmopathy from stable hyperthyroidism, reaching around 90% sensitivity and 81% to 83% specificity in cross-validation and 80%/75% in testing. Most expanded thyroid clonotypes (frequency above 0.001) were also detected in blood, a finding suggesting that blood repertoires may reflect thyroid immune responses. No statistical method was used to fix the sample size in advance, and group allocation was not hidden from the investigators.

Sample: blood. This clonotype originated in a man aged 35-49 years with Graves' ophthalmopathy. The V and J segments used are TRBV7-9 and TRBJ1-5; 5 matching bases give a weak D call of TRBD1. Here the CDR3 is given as CASSLARQGGNQPQHF. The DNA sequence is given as TGTGCCAGCAGCTTAGCTCGCCAGGGCGGCAATCAGCCCCAGCATTTT.